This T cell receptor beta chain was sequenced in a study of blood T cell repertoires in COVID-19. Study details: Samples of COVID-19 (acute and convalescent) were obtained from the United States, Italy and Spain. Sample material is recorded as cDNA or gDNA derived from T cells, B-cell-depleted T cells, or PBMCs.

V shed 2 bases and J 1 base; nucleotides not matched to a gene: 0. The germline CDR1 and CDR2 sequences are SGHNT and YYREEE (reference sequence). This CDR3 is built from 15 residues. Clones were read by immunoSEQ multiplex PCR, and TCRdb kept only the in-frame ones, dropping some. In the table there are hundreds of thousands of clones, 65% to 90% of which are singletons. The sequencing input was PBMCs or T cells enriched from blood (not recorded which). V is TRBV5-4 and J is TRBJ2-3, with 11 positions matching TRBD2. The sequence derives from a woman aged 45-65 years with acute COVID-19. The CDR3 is CASSFSGGGTDTQYF. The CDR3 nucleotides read TGTGCCAGCAGCTTTAGCGGGGGGGGCACAGATACGCAGTATTTT.